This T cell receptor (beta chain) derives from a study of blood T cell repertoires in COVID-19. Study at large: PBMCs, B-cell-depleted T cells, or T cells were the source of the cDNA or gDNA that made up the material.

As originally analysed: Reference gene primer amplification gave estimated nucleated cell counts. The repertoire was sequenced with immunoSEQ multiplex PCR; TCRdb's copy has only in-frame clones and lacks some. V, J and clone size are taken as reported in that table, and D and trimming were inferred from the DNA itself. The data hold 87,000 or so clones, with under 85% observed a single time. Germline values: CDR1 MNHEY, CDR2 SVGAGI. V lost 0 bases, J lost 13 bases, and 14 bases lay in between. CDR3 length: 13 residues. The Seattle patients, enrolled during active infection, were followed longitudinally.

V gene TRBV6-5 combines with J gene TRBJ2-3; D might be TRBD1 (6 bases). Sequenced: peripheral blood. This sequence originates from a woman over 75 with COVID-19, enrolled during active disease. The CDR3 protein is CASSYSRGGFKYF. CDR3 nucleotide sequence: TGTGCCAGCAGTTACTCGAGAGGGGGTTTTAAGTATTTT.